These 27 T cell receptor beta chains came from one sample sequenced in a study of a mutant IDH1 vaccine in newly diagnosed glioma. Time point indicated: week 11, during vaccination. Doses comprised 300 ug of mutant IDH1 20-mer peptide each, plus topical imiquimod. Their antigens are not known. Some clones are missing from TCRdb's copy, which holds only in-frame ones; the method was immunoSEQ multiplex PCR. The sample holds over 55,000 clones, roughly 90% seen once. The specimen comprised PBMCs, sampled from a glioma patient whose treatment included an IDH1 peptide vaccine. These receptors all stem from a man aged 40-55 years with glioma.

The rearrangement links TRBV5-1 to TRBJ1-2, with a possible D match to TRBD1 (5 bases). This CDR3 is built from 14 residues. CDR1 and CDR2 from the germline V gene are SGHRS and YFSETQ. V was trimmed by 4 bases and J by 5 bases, leaving 15 bases between them. The CDR3 nucleotides read TGCGCCAGCAGCACTTCGGGCAGGGATTATGGCTACACCTTC. The encoded protein is CASSTSGRDYGYTF.

This clone showed up just once. As DNA, the CDR3 is TGCGCCAGCAGCTTGTTCCGTTTGGTACTAGCGGGATCCAACTCCTACGAGCAGTACTTC. It encodes CASSLFRLVLAGSNSYEQYF. The chain is built from TRBV5-1 and TRBJ2-7; 10 bases line up with TRBD2. The trim removed 1 base at V and 0 bases at J, leaving 16 bases unmatched. In germline, CDR1 is SGHRS, CDR2 YFSETQ. There are 20 residues in the CDR3.

The rearrangement joins TRBV30 to TRBJ1-4; the D is unclear. CDR3 length equals 15 residues. Germline values: CDR1 GTSNPN, CDR2 SVGIG (reference sequence). V dropped 6 bases and J dropped 0 bases, with 14 bases sitting between them. CDR3 sequence: CACRVLGATNEKLFF. CDR3 DNA: TGTGCCTGCCGTGTTCTAGGTGCAACTAATGAAAAACTGTTTTTT.

CDR3 in amino acids: CASSEGPAGHQPQHF. In DNA, the CDR3 is TGTGCCAGCAGTGAAGGCCCGGCGGGGCATCAGCCCCAGCATTTT. The rearrangement links TRBV6-1 to TRBJ1-5; TRBD1 is a possible D gene (5 bases). Trimming took off 1 base at V and 5 bases at J, with 12 bases between the two ends. The CDR3 consists of 15 residues. Germline values: CDR1 MNHNS, CDR2 SASEGT.

J is TRBJ2-1 and V is TRBV7-9; D is perhaps TRBD1 (5 bases). This CDR3 spans 15 amino acids. CDR1 and CDR2 from the germline V gene are SEHNR and FQNEAQ (reference sequence). Trimming cost V 0 bases and J 1 base, with 7 bases left between them. This chain's CDR3 is CASSLAGVSYNEQFF. The CDR3 nucleotides read TGTGCCAGCAGCTTAGCAGGGGTATCCTACAATGAGCAGTTCTTC.

The V call is TRBV10-3, the J call TRBJ2-1, with TRBD2 matching 9 bases. CDR1 and CDR2 from the germline V gene are ENHRY and SYGVKD. After removal of 8 bases from V and 6 bases from J, the junction contained 5 bases not matched to a gene. The CDR3 sequence is 13 residues long. Here the CDR3 reads CAIGRAGGNEQFF. DNA for the CDR3: TGTGCCATCGGGCGAGCGGGGGGCAATGAGCAGTTCTTC.

This chain links TRBV19 with TRBJ2-1; 12 bases map to TRBD2. The J segment lost 8 bases and the V segment lost 7 bases, leaving 9 bases of the junction unmatched. The CDR3 is 15 amino acids. The germline gives CDR1 LNHDA, CDR2 SQIVND (reference sequence). DNA of the CDR3: TGTGCCAGTATCAAGACTAGCGGGAGTACCGATGAGCAGTTCTTC. Protein product: CASIKTSGSTDEQFF.

V usage is TRBV25-1 and J usage is TRBJ1-2; D remains ambiguous. In germline, CDR1 is MGHDK, CDR2 SYGVNS. The CDR3 length is 12 residues. V shed 4 bases and J shed 4 bases, with 7 bases lying between them. The CDR3 reads CASSVSTYGYTF. For the CDR3, the DNA is TGTGCCAGCAGTGTATCAACCTATGGCTACACCTTC.

Of note for this clone: Other DNA sequences in this specimen translate into the identical CDR3. This chain connects TRBV20-1 to TRBJ1-2; D not certain. CDR1 is DFQATT, CDR2 SNEGSKA, per germline (reference sequence). The V end lost 0 bases, the J end lost 7 bases, and 6 bases lay between the germline ends. The CDR3 is 11 amino acids. The DNA of the CDR3 is TGCAGTGCTAGAGATCGGGCTGGCTACACCTTC. It yields the protein CSARDRAGYTF.

The chain's CDR3 is CASSVDAYAVAFF. In DNA, the CDR3 is TGTGCCAGCAGTGTGGACGCGTACGCGGTGGCTTTCTTT. The chain has TRBV6-1 and TRBJ1-1; unclear D gene. Per the germline V gene, CDR1 is MNHNS and CDR2 is SASEGT. Trimming took off 4 bases at V and 11 bases at J, with 17 bases between the two ends. This CDR3 contains 13 residues.

The gene calls are TRBV19 and TRBJ1-5; tentative D call: TRBD1 (6 bases). V shed 7 bases and J shed 6 bases, with 19 bases lying between them. The CDR3 is 15 amino acids. Germline V gene data show CDR1 as LNHDA and CDR2 as SQIVND (reference sequence). The CDR3 coding sequence is TGTGCCAGTACCCCACCGGAGGGGGGACCTCAGCCCCAGCATTTT. Translated, it gives CASTPPEGGPQPQHF. Using reference TRBV19 and TRBJ1-5 for the parts outside the CDR3, the full variable domain is DGGITQSPKYLFRKEGQNVTLSCEQNLNHDAMYWYRQDPGQGLRLIYYSQIVNDFQKGDIAEGYSVSREKKESFPLTVTSAQKNPTAFYLCASTPPEGGPQPQHFGDGTRLSIL.

CDR3 residues: CASSPPAGTQYF. CDR3 nucleotide sequence: TGCGCCAGCAGCCCCCCCGCAGGGACCCAGTACTTC. The genes are TRBV5-1 and TRBJ2-5; unclear D gene. Trimming cost V 4 bases and J 7 bases, with 11 bases left between them. The CDR3 sequence is 12 residues long. Germline CDR1 reads SGHRS; CDR2 reads YFSETQ.

This clone came up once. This rearrangement joins TRBV14 to TRBJ1-2; D is possibly TRBD1 (5 bases). Per the germline V gene, CDR1 is SGHDN and CDR2 is FVKESK. The CDR3 length is 13 residues. Trimming left V 1 base short and J 4 bases short, with 7 bases between. The CDR3 here is CASSQGQGYGYTF. The CDR3 DNA follows: TGTGCCAGCAGCCAAGGGCAGGGCTATGGCTACACCTTC. Supplemented by reference TRBV14 and TRBJ1-2, the full variable domain reads EAGVTQFPSHSVIEKGQTVTLRCDPISGHDNLYWYRRVMGKEIKFLLHFVKESKQDESGMPNNRFLAERTGGTYSTLKVQPAELEDSGVYFCASSQGQGYGYTFGSGTRLTVV.

CDR3 region: CSVFLLGGAGEELYEQYF. CDR3 coding DNA: TGCAGCGTCTTTTTGTTGGGGGGAGCGGGAGAGGAACTCTACGAGCAGTACTTC. The chain couples TRBV29-1 to TRBJ2-5; 8 nucleotides align to TRBD2. The J call is uncertain, as TRBJ2-7 better fits the DNA end. This CDR3 is 18 amino acids long. CDR1 is SQVTM, CDR2 ANQGSEA, per germline.

The chain is built from TRBV28 and TRBJ2-3, with 9 bases aligning to TRBD2. This CDR3 region has 15 residues. J gave up 7 bases and V 2 bases, and 7 bases lay outside the gene matches. Per germline, CDR1 MDHEN and CDR2 SYDVKM. The CDR3 region is CASSLPAGGKNTQYF. The CDR3 region has the DNA TGTGCCAGCAGTTTACCAGCGGGGGGAAAAAATACGCAGTATTTT.

CDR3 in DNA: TGTGCCATCAGCGGACAGGGACCTACTAAAGGGGCGGCAGGTCAAGAGACCCAGTACTTC. Its protein is CAISGQGPTKGAAGQETQYF. The V gene is TRBV10-3, the J gene TRBJ2-5, with 8 bases identical to TRBD1. The CDR3 is made up of 20 amino acids. V lost 6 bases, J lost 2 bases, and 23 bases stayed unmatched. Germline V gene sequence: CDR1 ENHRY, CDR2 SYGVKD.

This chain joins TRBV4-1 and TRBJ1-5; no reliable D call. Germline V gene data show CDR1 as MGHRA and CDR2 as YSYEKL. The CDR3 loop spans 15 amino acids. V dropped 0 bases and J dropped 4 bases, with 10 bases sitting between them. The CDR3 here is CASSQDYRSNQPQHF. The CDR3 coding sequence is TGCGCCAGCAGCCAAGACTACAGATCGAATCAGCCCCAGCATTTT.

The chain recombines TRBV30 with TRBJ2-5; 9 bases map to TRBD1. Germline V gene data show CDR1 as GTSNPN and CDR2 as SVGIG (reference sequence). The CDR3 consists of 17 residues. The junction had 14 bases not matched to a gene; V was cut back by 0 bases and J by 6 bases. The DNA of the CDR3 is TGTGCCTGGAGTGTTGTTTCCACAGGGGGCAAGTGGAAGACCCAGTACTTC. Its protein product is CAWSVVSTGGKWKTQYF.

CDR3: CASSTGQNYGYTF. The DNA of the CDR3 is TGTGCCAGTAGTACCGGTCAAAACTATGGCTACACCTTC. The gene calls are TRBV19 and TRBJ1-2; D not certain. The CDR3 extends over 13 amino acids. Trimming left V 4 bases short and J 2 bases short, with 8 bases between. CDR1 and CDR2 (germline): LNHDA, SQIVND (reference sequence).

The gene calls are TRBV19 and TRBJ2-1; weak D call: TRBD2 (6 bases). The CDR3 is 16 residues long. Germline V gene data show CDR1 as LNHDA and CDR2 as SQIVND (reference sequence). The germline V and J ends were trimmed by 2 bases and 0 bases, with 11 bases remaining between them. The DNA for the CDR3 is TGTGCCAGTAGTATAAATTACGGGAGCTCCTACAATGAGCAGTTCTTC. Amino acid sequence: CASSINYGSSYNEQFF.

The rearrangement joins TRBV4-1 to TRBJ2-7; the match to TRBD2 covers 7 bases. This CDR3 comprises 17 residues. CDR1 MGHRA and CDR2 YSYEKL come from the germline V gene. Trimming took 0 bases from V and 3 from J; bases not matched to a gene: 11. In nucleotides, the CDR3 is TGCGCCAGCAGCCAAGATGAGGCTAGCGGATCGAACTACGAGCAGTACTTC. Protein product: CASSQDEASGSNYEQYF.

This sequence joins TRBV5-6 and TRBJ2-2, with unresolved D. Germline V gives CDR1 SGHDT, CDR2 YYEEEE. Trimming took off 0 bases at V and 3 bases at J, with 9 bases between the two ends. The CDR3 sequence is 15 residues long. CDR3 bases: TGTGCCAGCAGCTTGGTAGCAGCCTACACCGGGGAGCTGTTTTTT. This encodes CASSLVAAYTGELFF.

This chain joins TRBV19 and TRBJ1-4; D unresolved. CDR3 length: 13 amino acids. Germline V lookup: CDR1 LNHDA, CDR2 SQIVND (reference sequence). Trimming took 0 bases from V and 7 from J, leaving 6 bases between them. CDR3 protein: CASSIDVSEKLFF. The CDR3 DNA follows: TGTGCCAGTAGTATAGATGTTAGTGAAAAACTGTTTTTT.

V usage is TRBV5-1 and J usage is TRBJ2-3; a possible D gene is TRBD1 (5 bases). V shed 4 bases and J shed 6 bases, with 12 bases lying between them. The CDR3 spans 13 residues. CDR1 is SGHRS and CDR2 is YFSETQ in the germline V gene. DNA for the CDR3: TGCGCCAGCAGCAGGCGGTGGGGCGATACGCAGTATTTT. Its translation: CASSRRWGDTQYF.

This clone has only one observation. The genes are TRBV5-3 and TRBJ1-2; D unclear. TRBV5-3 is an ORF; its function is uncertain. The CDR3 is 13 amino acids. The V and J ends lost 5 bases and 7 bases respectively, with 15 bases between them. CDR3 sequence (DNA): TGTGCCAGAAGTACCCTGGAAATCGGTGGCTACACCTTC. The encoded protein is CARSTLEIGGYTF.

This chain connects TRBV30 to TRBJ2-3, with 7 bases that match TRBD2. The CDR3 sequence is 13 residues long. The trim removed 2 bases at V and 3 bases at J, leaving 2 bases unmatched. The V gene's germline CDR1 is GTSNPN and CDR2 SVGIG (reference sequence). The CDR3 region is CAWSWEGTDTQYF. CDR3 nucleotide sequence: TGTGCCTGGAGTTGGGAGGGAACAGATACGCAGTATTTT.

This clone was picked up a small number of times. The rearrangement uses TRBV10-3 and TRBJ1-1; D unclear. Germline CDR1 and CDR2: ENHRY and SYGVKD. This CDR3 is 13 amino acids long. V was shortened by 8 bases and J by 0 bases, with 10 bases between the two germline ends. CDR3 coding DNA: TGTGCCATCTTTGATAGCATGAACACTGAAGCTTTCTTT. This sequence encodes CAIFDSMNTEAFF.